The 25 T cell receptor beta chains listed next were all sequenced from one sample in a study of shared clonotypes between healthy human individuals. Method: immunoSEQ multiplex PCR; TCRdb's copy keeps in-frame clones and lacks some. The sample records approximately 1.9 million clones, around 93% being singletons. Cells designated naive CD8 were CD45RO-negative and were positively selected for CCR7, with terminally differentiated effector memory CD45RA+ cells excluded. Sample: naive CD8+ T cells from PBMCs. These receptors originate from a young man in good health. Some clones in this sample may be carry-over from other donors' samples.

The V and J genes are TRBV5-6 and TRBJ1-2; D unresolved. This CDR3 has 15 residues. Trimming stripped 4 bases from V and 2 bases from J, with 15 bases between. Germline assignment: CDR1 SGHDT and CDR2 YYEEEE. CDR3 sequence: CASSPRTNSNYGYTF. The DNA of the CDR3 is TGTGCCAGCAGCCCCCGAACGAACAGCAACTATGGCTACACCTTC.

The chain couples TRBV10-3 to TRBJ2-3, with 12 nucleotides matching TRBD2. Germline lookup yields CDR1 ENHRY and CDR2 SYGVKD. The CDR3 is 14 amino acids. Trimming cost V 8 bases and J 6 bases; bases outside gene matches: 6. CDR3 nucleotide sequence: TGTGCCATCGCTAGCGGGAGGGTTCTGGATACGCAGTATTTT. It translates to CAIASGRVLDTQYF.

The chain couples TRBV19 to TRBJ2-1, with D unclear. This CDR3 spans 13 amino acids. V lost 4 bases to trimming and J lost 9 bases, with 13 bases between them. CDR1 LNHDA and CDR2 SQIVND come from the germline V gene (reference sequence). CDR3 nucleotide sequence: TGTGCCAGTAGTAACGTAGGGTGGAGTGAGCAGTTCTTC. This codes for CASSNVGWSEQFF.

This clone was picked up one time. The CDR3 DNA sequence: TGCGCCAGCAGCCCAGCTGGACAGCTTACGATAGGGCAGTACTTC. This sequence encodes CASSPAGQLTIGQYF. V gene TRBV4-1 combines with J gene TRBJ2-5, with D possibly matching TRBD1 (6 bases). CDR1 and CDR2 from the germline V gene are MGHRA and YSYEKL. V was clipped by 4 bases and J by 11 bases, with 23 bases between them. The CDR3 is made up of 15 amino acids.

The J gene is TRBJ2-7, the V gene TRBV29-1; 7 nucleotides match TRBD2. V was pared by 6 bases and J by 1 base, with 6 bases of the junction left unmatched. The germline V gene encodes CDR1 SQVTM and CDR2 ANQGSEA. This CDR3 comprises 13 residues. Here the CDR3 reads CSVATSRSYEQYF. The CDR3 nucleotides read TGCAGCGTCGCGACTAGCAGGTCCTACGAGCAGTACTTC.

This chain joins TRBV7-7 and TRBJ2-3; D possibly matches TRBD1 or TRBD2 (5 bases each). The CDR3 loop spans 14 amino acids. V lost 5 bases to trimming and J lost 2 bases, with 11 bases between them. CDR1 is SSHAT, CDR2 FNYEAQ, per germline (reference sequence). The CDR3 loop is CASSLGDPTDTQYF. DNA for the CDR3: TGTGCCAGCAGCCTAGGGGACCCCACAGATACGCAGTATTTT.

This clone was observed a single time. V gene TRBV7-2 combines with J gene TRBJ2-7, with D possibly being TRBD1 (5 bases). CDR1 is SGHTA and CDR2 is FQGNSA in the germline V gene. The CDR3 is made up of 13 amino acids. V shed 6 bases and J shed 3 bases, with 12 bases lying between them. The CDR3 spells CASRQTANYEQYF. CDR3 DNA sequence: TGTGCCAGCAGACAGACAGCTAACTACGAGCAGTACTTC.

To note about this clone: Other DNA sequences within the sample encode an identical CDR3. The chain is built from TRBV19 and TRBJ1-5; D is perhaps TRBD1 (6 bases). Trimming took off 3 bases at V and 7 bases at J, with 10 bases between the two ends. The CDR3 runs 13 residues. CDR1 and CDR2 (germline): LNHDA, SQIVND (reference sequence). This CDR3 reads CASSMGGLQPQHF. CDR3 DNA: TGTGCCAGTAGTATGGGGGGGCTCCAGCCCCAGCATTTT.

The chain employs TRBV4-1 and TRBJ2-1; a possible D gene is TRBD2 (5 bases). The CDR3 has 18 amino acids. Germline CDR1 reads MGHRA; CDR2 reads YSYEKL. V lost 5 bases and J 1 base, leaving 21 bases between the germline ends. CDR3 region: CASSEGPPGETSYNEQFF. In DNA form, the CDR3 reads TGCGCCAGCAGCGAAGGACCCCCCGGGGAGACGTCCTACAATGAGCAGTTCTTC.

For this clone: This specimen includes other DNA sequences encoding the same CDR3. The rearrangement uses TRBV7-9 and TRBJ1-5, with a tentative D call TRBD1 (6 bases). The germline V gene encodes CDR1 SEHNR and CDR2 FQNEAQ (reference sequence). CDR3 length: 14 residues. Trimming took 5 bases from V and 0 from J, leaving 8 bases between them. CDR3 sequence reads: CASSPGVSNQPQHF. The DNA of the CDR3 is TGTGCCAGCAGCCCAGGGGTTAGCAATCAGCCCCAGCATTTT.

A single count supports this clone. Other nucleotide sequences from this sample produce the same CDR3. This chain uses TRBV5-1 with TRBJ1-4, with TRBD1 identical over 9 bases. CDR3 size: 15 residues. Germline V gene data show CDR1 as SGHRS and CDR2 as YFSETQ. Trimming cost V 0 bases and J 4 bases; bases outside gene matches: 1. CDR3 in amino acids: CASSLAGQGNEKLFF. CDR3 sequence (DNA): TGCGCCAGCAGCTTGGCGGGACAGGGTAATGAAAAACTGTTTTTT.

V gene TRBV7-9 combines with J gene TRBJ1-4; 9 bases align to TRBD1. In germline, CDR1 is SEHNR, CDR2 FQNEAQ (reference sequence). V shed 5 bases and J 6 bases; nucleotides not matched to a gene: 7. The CDR3 has 15 residues. The chain's CDR3 is CASSGRDREDEKLFF. The CDR3 DNA sequence: TGTGCCAGCAGCGGGCGGGACAGGGAGGATGAAAAACTGTTTTTT.

A note on this clone: The junction departs from germline at one end; a sequencing error may be responsible. The chain employs TRBV7-9 and TRBJ2-3; 11 positions match TRBD2. Looked up from germline, CDR1 is SEHNR and CDR2 is FQNEAQ (reference sequence). The CDR3 extends over 16 amino acids. This CDR3 reads CASRLGLAGNTDTQYF. The CDR3 nucleotides read TGTGCCAGCAGGTTAGGACTAGCGGGCAACACAGATACGCAGTATTTT.

The rearrangement uses TRBV11-2 and TRBJ2-2, with D perhaps TRBD1 (5 bases). Trimming stripped 0 bases from V and 3 bases from J, with 11 bases between. Germline lookup yields CDR1 SGHAT and CDR2 FQNNGV. The CDR3 has 16 amino acids. CDR3 nucleotide sequence: TGTGCCAGCAGCTTAGAGAAGGGGCGATACACCGGGGAGCTGTTTTTT. Encoded protein: CASSLEKGRYTGELFF.

The chain employs TRBV2 and TRBJ1-1; D gene uncertain. CDR1 is SNHLY, CDR2 FYNNEI, per germline. The CDR3 loop spans 15 amino acids. Trimming removed 2 bases from V and 2 bases from J, with 12 bases in between. This CDR3 is CASSESVYRNTEAFF. The DNA for the CDR3 is TGTGCCAGCAGTGAAAGTGTGTACAGAAACACTGAAGCTTTCTTT.

As concerns this clone: A much bigger clone sits one base away, suggesting this may be a read error. CDR3 protein: CASSEEENTEAFF. The CDR3 DNA is TGTGCCAGCAGTGAAGAGGAGAACACTGAAGCTTTCTTT. The chain uses TRBV6-4 and TRBJ1-1, with D hard to call. Germline lookup yields CDR1 MRHNA and CDR2 SNTAGT. V gave up 3 bases and J gave up 1 base, with 6 bases separating them. The CDR3 runs to 13 residues.

The rearrangement joins TRBV6-1 to TRBJ2-1; the D gene is possibly TRBD1 (5 bases). CDR3 length: 16 residues. CDR1 MNHNS and CDR2 SASEGT come from the germline V gene. V was clipped by 3 bases and J by 4 bases, with 16 bases between them. CDR3 residues: CASSDLVWGLYNEQFF. CDR3 nucleotide sequence: TGTGCCAGCAGTGACCTGGTGTGGGGCCTGTACAATGAGCAGTTCTTC.

The J gene is TRBJ2-5, the V gene TRBV6-6; 9 bases fit TRBD1. The CDR3 spans 15 residues. Germline-derived CDR1 and CDR2 are MNHNY and SVGAGI (reference sequence). Trimming at V came to 6 bases and at J to 1 base, leaving 6 bases not matched to a gene. CDR3: CASSTLDRGQETQYF. The CDR3 bases are TGTGCCAGCAGCACCTTGGACAGGGGCCAAGAGACCCAGTACTTC.

The chain employs TRBV7-8 and TRBJ2-3; tentative D call: TRBD2 (5 bases). The germline V and J ends were trimmed by 8 bases and 1 base, with 10 bases remaining between them. The CDR3 runs to 13 residues. Per germline, CDR1 SGHVS and CDR2 FQNEAQ. CDR3 bases: TGTGCCAGCGGCGACTACCGCACAGATACGCAGTATTTT. Amino acid sequence: CASGDYRTDTQYF.

A note on this clone: A read error may account for a junction end that differs from germline. The rearrangement links TRBV6-1 to TRBJ1-2, with D maybe TRBD1 (6 bases). Germline values: CDR1 MNHNS, CDR2 SASEGT. This CDR3 has 14 amino acids. This CDR3 reads CASREDRSSYGYTF. As DNA, the CDR3 is TGTGCCAGCAGAGAAGACAGGTCTAGCTATGGCTACACCTTC.

J is TRBJ2-3 and V is TRBV11-2, with 7 bases matching TRBD1. The CDR3 consists of 16 residues. The ends lost 8 bases at V and 6 bases at J; junction bases unmatched: 17. Germline CDR1 is SGHAT and CDR2 is FQNNGV. CDR3 nucleotides: TGTGCCAGCGGCAAAAAAGACAGGGCACCCCGCGATACGCAGTATTTT. Encoded protein: CASGKKDRAPRDTQYF.

The V gene is TRBV7-6, the J gene TRBJ2-2, with 11 bases fitting TRBD1. Germline values: CDR1 SGHVS, CDR2 FNYEAQ. The CDR3 spans 15 residues. The ends lost 5 bases at V and 7 bases at J; junction bases unmatched: 6. Here the CDR3 DNA reads TGTGCCAGCAGCAAGGGACAGGGGGTGGACGGGGAGCTGTTTTTT. Protein product: CASSKGQGVDGELFF.

The chain combines TRBV27 with TRBJ2-7; 7 bases line up with TRBD2. The J segment lost 2 bases and the V segment lost 5 bases, leaving 6 bases of the junction unmatched. Germline CDR1 MNHEY, CDR2 SMNVEV (reference sequence). The CDR3 runs 14 residues. The CDR3 DNA is TGTGCCAGCAGTCCTGCAGGACTAGCCTACGAGCAGTACTTC. Translation gives CASSPAGLAYEQYF.

In the case of this clone: In the same sample, other DNA sequences code for this CDR3. This chain joins TRBV11-2 and TRBJ2-7; D gene unclear. The CDR3 contains 11 residues. In germline, CDR1 is SGHAT, CDR2 FQNNGV. V dropped 4 bases and J dropped 6 bases, with 7 bases sitting between them. The CDR3, as DNA: TGTGCCAGCAGCTCCCTAGGCGAGCAGTACTTC. As protein: CASSSLGEQYF.

The chain links TRBV5-6 to TRBJ2-1; unclear D gene. Germline CDR1 and CDR2: SGHDT and YYEEEE. The CDR3 extends over 14 amino acids. The germline V and J ends were trimmed by 4 bases and 3 bases, with 11 bases remaining between them. This CDR3 is CASSPHHDYNEQFF. For the CDR3, the DNA is TGTGCCAGCAGCCCCCACCACGACTACAATGAGCAGTTCTTC.